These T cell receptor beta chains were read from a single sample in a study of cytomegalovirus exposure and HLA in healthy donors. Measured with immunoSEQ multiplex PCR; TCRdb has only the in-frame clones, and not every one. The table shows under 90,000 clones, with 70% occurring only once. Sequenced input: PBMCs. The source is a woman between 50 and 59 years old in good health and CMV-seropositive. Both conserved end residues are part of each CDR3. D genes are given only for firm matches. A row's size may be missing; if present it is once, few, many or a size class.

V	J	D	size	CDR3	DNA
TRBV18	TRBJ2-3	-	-	CASSPPAFTDTQYF	TGTGCCAGCTCACCACCTGCGTTCACAGATACGCAGTATTTT
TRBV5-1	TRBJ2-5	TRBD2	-	CASSLGRGYQETQYF	TGCGCCAGCAGCTTGGGGCGGGGGTACCAAGAGACCCAGTACTTC
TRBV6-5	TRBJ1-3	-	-	CASRTGFSGNTIYF	TGTGCCAGCAGAACAGGGTTCTCTGGAAACACCATATATTTT
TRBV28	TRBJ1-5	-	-	CASRAGAQHF	TGTGCCAGCAGAGCGGGGGCCCAGCATTTT
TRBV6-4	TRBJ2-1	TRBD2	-	CASSDPAMAGGFSYNEQFF	TGTGCCAGCAGTGATCCCGCTATGGCGGGGGGATTCTCCTACAATGAGCAGTTCTTC
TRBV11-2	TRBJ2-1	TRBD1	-	CASSHKQGQGLDEQFF	TGTGCCAGCAGCCATAAACAGGGACAGGGTTTGGATGAGCAGTTCTTC
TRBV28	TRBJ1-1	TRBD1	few	CASSSLTGIGVGTEAFF	TGTGCCAGCAGTTCCTTGACAGGGATAGGAGTGGGAACTGAAGCTTTCTTT
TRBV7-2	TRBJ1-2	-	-	CASSPAGLYGYTF	TGTGCCAGCAGCCCGGCAGGGTTATATGGCTACACCTTC
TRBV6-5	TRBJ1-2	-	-	CASSYRGIGGYTF	TGTGCCAGCAGTTATCGGGGTATCGGCGGCTACACCTTC
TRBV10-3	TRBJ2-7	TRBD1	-	CAISGTGIEQYF	TGTGCCATCAGTGGGACAGGGATTGAGCAGTACTTC
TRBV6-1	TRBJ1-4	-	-	CASSESGQGGGIEKLFF	TGTGCCAGCAGTGAAAGCGGGCAGGGTGGTGGAATAGAAAAACTGTTTTTT